These 15 T cell receptor beta chains were sequenced from one sample in a study of cytomegalovirus exposure and HLA in healthy donors. Profiling relied on immunoSEQ multiplex PCR, and the TCRdb table lists in-frame clones only, not all of them. Of 120,000 or so clones in the sample, roughly 95% were seen once. Sequencing was done on a sample of PBMCs. The source is a man aged 18 to 35 in good health and CMV-seronegative.

The chain is built from TRBV11-2 and TRBJ1-1; D is ambiguous. V lost 2 bases to trimming and J lost 4 bases, with 5 bases between them. The germline gives CDR1 SGHAT, CDR2 FQNNGV. The CDR3 consists of 12 residues. Written as DNA, the CDR3 is TGTGCCAGCAGCTTACTAGGCACTGAAGCTTTCTTT. It is translated as CASSLLGTEAFF.

The chain joins TRBV15 to TRBJ1-5; D uncertain. This CDR3 has 15 amino acids. Trimming removed 0 bases at V and 3 bases at J, with 9 bases between. From germline, CDR1 is LNHNV and CDR2 YYDKDF (reference sequence). CDR3 protein: CATSRDWENNQPQHF. Written as DNA, the CDR3 is TGTGCCACCAGCAGAGATTGGGAGAACAATCAGCCCCAGCATTTT. The complete variable domain, with remaining parts taken from reference TRBV15 and TRBJ1-5, reads DAMVIQNPRYQVTQFGKPVTLSCSQTLNHNVMYWYQQKSSQAPKLLFHYYDKDFNNEADTPDNFQSRRPNTSFCFLDIRSPGLGDTAMYLCATSRDWENNQPQHFGDGTRLSIL.

The V gene is TRBV28, the J gene TRBJ1-1, with no clear D. Germline values: CDR1 MDHEN, CDR2 SYDVKM. The CDR3 is made up of 13 amino acids. The V end lost 6 bases, the J end lost 5 bases, and 13 bases lay between the germline ends. The CDR3 DNA sequence: TGTGCCAGCAGCCCTCCTTCGGAGACTGAAGCTTTCTTT. It translates to CASSPPSETEAFF.

This chain joins TRBV30 and TRBJ2-3, with D maybe TRBD2 (6 bases). Germline CDR1 and CDR2: GTSNPN and SVGIG (reference sequence). This CDR3 is 14 amino acids long. The V end lost 4 bases, the J end lost 2 bases, and 13 bases lay between the germline ends. CDR3 nucleotide sequence: TGTGCCTGGACCCTAGCGCTCTTCACAGATACGCAGTATTTT. Encoded protein: CAWTLALFTDTQYF.

The J gene is TRBJ1-1, the V gene TRBV11-3, with 12 bases identical to TRBD1. The germline gives CDR1 SGHNT, CDR2 YENEEA. The CDR3 loop spans 14 amino acids. The V segment lost 5 bases and the J segment 6 bases; nucleotides outside the gene matches: 4. The CDR3 spells CASSTRDRGPEAFF. The CDR3 DNA sequence: TGTGCCAGCAGCACTCGGGACAGGGGGCCTGAAGCTTTCTTT.

The chain combines TRBV7-3 with TRBJ2-3; the match to TRBD2 covers 9 bases. The CDR3 totals 15 residues. CDR1 SGHTA and CDR2 FQGTGA come from the germline V gene. J gave up 4 bases and V 5 bases, and 7 bases lay outside the gene matches. Here the CDR3 DNA reads TGTGCCAGCAGCCTTAGCGGGAGCAGGGCAGATACGCAGTATTTT. Encoded protein: CASSLSGSRADTQYF.

As for this clone: Other DNA sequences within the sample encode an identical CDR3. The V gene is TRBV7-9, the J gene TRBJ2-7; TRBD2 is a possible D gene (7 bases). The V gene lost 1 base and the J gene lost 6 bases, with 10 bases spanning the gap. Per germline, CDR1 SEHNR and CDR2 FQNEAQ (reference sequence). CDR3 size: 13 residues. The CDR3 DNA is TGTGCCAGCAGCTTAGGGGGAGGGGGCGAGCAGTACTTC. This encodes CASSLGGGGEQYF.

This chain uses TRBV7-2 with TRBJ2-5; 10 bases map to TRBD2. The CDR3 totals 16 residues. Losses at the gene ends were 1 base for V and 5 bases for J; bases not matched to a gene: 7. Germline CDR1 SGHTA, CDR2 FQGNSA. The chain's CDR3 is CASSLGPAGGGETQYF. CDR3 coding DNA: TGTGCCAGCAGCTTAGGCCCAGCGGGAGGGGGGGAGACCCAGTACTTC.

The rearrangement links TRBV6-5 to TRBJ1-5; TRBD1 might be the D (5 bases). Germline V gene data show CDR1 as MNHEY and CDR2 as SVGAGI. Deletions cut 6 bases from V and 4 bases from J, with 10 bases between. The CDR3 spans 13 residues. The CDR3 DNA sequence: TGTGCCAGCAGCGGGGGGAGGAATCAGCCCCAGCATTTT. This codes for CASSGGRNQPQHF.

The chain uses TRBV28 and TRBJ1-1; TRBD1 matches 7 bases. Germline-derived CDR1 and CDR2 are MDHEN and SYDVKM. J gave up 1 base and V 6 bases, and 8 bases lay outside the gene matches. The CDR3 contains 15 residues. In nucleotides, the CDR3 is TGTGCCAGCAGCCGACTGGGACAGAAGAACACTGAAGCTTTCTTT. Amino acid sequence: CASSRLGQKNTEAFF.

In this sample, this clone turned up once. The rearrangement uses TRBV30 and TRBJ1-2; 7 nucleotides line up with TRBD1. This CDR3 contains 13 residues. V was pared by 5 bases and J by 5 bases, with 8 bases of the junction left unmatched. Germline V gives CDR1 GTSNPN, CDR2 SVGIG (reference sequence). The DNA of the CDR3 is TGTGCCTGGTGGCAGGGGGTGGGATATGGCTACACCTTC. This translates into CAWWQGVGYGYTF.

The chain links TRBV4-3 to TRBJ2-7, with TRBD1 identical over 7 bases. CDR1 and CDR2 (germline): LGHNA, YSLEER. The V gene end was trimmed by 3 bases and the J gene end by 0 bases; junction bases not matched to a gene: 5. The CDR3 runs to 15 residues. This CDR3 is CASSQKGGLSYEQYF. Here the CDR3 DNA reads TGCGCCAGCAGCCAGAAAGGGGGCCTCTCCTACGAGCAGTACTTC.

The rearrangement uses TRBV27 and TRBJ2-2; 7 nucleotides align to TRBD2. V gave up 4 bases and J gave up 7 bases; unmatched junction bases: 3. Germline V CDR1 and CDR2: MNHEY, SMNVEV (reference sequence). The CDR3 consists of 13 residues. CDR3: CASSYWTSGELFF. CDR3 DNA sequence: TGTGCCAGCAGTTATTGGACTAGCGGGGAGCTGTTTTTT.

The J gene is TRBJ2-7, the V gene TRBV5-6; 10 nucleotides match TRBD2. V lost 3 bases and J lost 2; bases outside the gene matches: 2. CDR1 is SGHDT and CDR2 is YYEEEE in the germline V gene. The CDR3 sequence is 14 residues long. CDR3 DNA: TGTGCCAGCAGCTCTGGACTAGCGGCCTACGAGCAGTACTTC. Its protein product is CASSSGLAAYEQYF.

This chain connects TRBV27 to TRBJ2-1; 7 nucleotides agree with TRBD2. The CDR3 spans 17 residues. Trimming at V came to 7 bases and at J to 7 bases, leaving 19 bases not matched to a gene. Germline CDR1 and CDR2: MNHEY and SMNVEV (reference sequence). The CDR3 nucleotides are TGTGCCAGCACTAAGACCGGTGGCGGGAGATTAGGGAATGAGCAGTTCTTC. Its protein product is CASTKTGGGRLGNEQFF.